This T cell receptor (beta chain) was retrieved from a study of shared clonotypes between healthy human individuals. There are 15 residues in the CDR3. Trimming shortened V by 2 bases and J by 2 bases, and 14 bases separated the two germline ends. Germline V gives CDR1 SGHRS, CDR2 YFSETQ. Findings and caveats of the study: About 5% of naive CD4 clonotypes were shared across a handful of donors.

To note about this clone: Its specificity is unknown.

Here immunoSEQ multiplex PCR was the method, and the copy in TCRdb shows in-frame clones only, minus some. The sample includes millions of clones, more than 85% of them seen just once. The source material was naive CD4+ T cells from PBMCs. Documented subset: CD45RA+ positively selected. This chain joins TRBV5-1 and TRBJ2-7; D not certain. The sequence derives from a man aged 18 to 30 in good health. Some clones in this sample may be carry-over from other donors' samples. The CDR3 reads CASSFLKGSPYEQYF. The CDR3 DNA follows: TGCGCCAGCAGCTTCCTCAAGGGTAGTCCCTACGAGCAGTACTTC. The complete variable domain, with remaining parts taken from reference TRBV5-1 and TRBJ2-7, reads KAGVTQTPRYLIKTRGQQVTLSCSPISGHRSVSWYQQTPGQGLQFLFEYFSETQRNKGNFPGRFSGRQFSNSRSEMNVSTLELGDSALYLCASSFLKGSPYEQYFGPGTRLTVT.